The clone carrying this T cell receptor beta chain was seen ten or more times. The data derive from a study of low-dose radiotherapy and immunotherapy resistance in tumors. On the study more broadly: Cyclophosphamide infusions of 200 mg/m2 came every two weeks, one day before radiation-immunotherapy.

Priming of first-strand cDNA relied on TRAV- and TRBV-specific primers (covering alpha and beta chains). Amplification, which lasted 15 to 20 PCR cycles, used a constant-region primer and V-primer adapter to amplify TCRs. Researchers amplified the isolated mRNA using in vitro transcription. TCRdb re-derived calls from the reads in MiXCR, one entry per CDR3 protein. The table lists tens of thousands of distinct CDR3 sequences, under 25% of them singletons. Specified time point: after trial treatment. Specified treatment: LDRT plus nivolumab, ipilimumab, low-dose cyclophosphamide and aspirin (RACIN trial). Unmatched junction bases numbered 4, after V lost 9 bases and J lost 3 bases. Germline loops: CDR1 MNHNY, CDR2 SVGAGI (reference sequence). The CDR3 is 13 amino acids.

The V and J genes are TRBV6-6 and TRBJ1-5, with TRBD1 matching 8 bases. The clonotype comes from a female donor with ovarian cancer. This specimen consisted of PBMCs, obtained after low-dose radiotherapy plus immunotherapy. This chain's CDR3 is CASKDRDNQPQHF. For the CDR3, the DNA is TGTGCCAGTAAGGACAGGGACAATCAGCCCCAGCATTTT.